The rows below give T cell receptor beta chains drawn from one sample of a study of T cells expressing NK-cell markers. TCRdb reprocessed the 5' RACE reads, with one entry per CDR3 protein and no DNA. The data show some 140,000 distinct CDR3 sequences, and the top ten clones hold 30% to 45%. The sequenced sample consisted of blood T cells: a sorted CD56 or NKG2C T cell subset, CD4+ or CD8+ T cells, or bulk PBMC T cells (not recorded which). Receptors originate from a woman aged 50 to 65 in good health. Both conserved end residues are part of each CDR3.

>TRBJ1-2|TRBV2
CASSEIDRGPDGYTF
>TRBJ2-1|TRBV12-3/TRBV12-4
CASIRDRGHEQFF
>TRBJ2-5|TRBV10-3
CAISEGRSETQYF
>TRBJ1-5|TRBV6-1
CASSESEFDRAYNQPQHF
>TRBJ2-1|TRBV12-3/TRBV12-4
CASSFGGTKGSEQFF
>TRBJ2-7|TRBV2
CASSEELLAGHEGKYF
>TRBJ2-1|TRBV19
CASSMVSGAYNEQFF
>TRBJ1-4|TRBV3-1
CASSQDLKFGREGEKLFF
>TRBJ2-7|TRBV27
CASSLGGSEEQYF
>TRBJ1-2|TRBV27
CASSLSLGYGYTF
>TRBJ2-1|TRBV7-9
CASSLAGQPNEQFF
>TRBJ2-2|TRBV4-1
CASSHQNKGTGELFF
>TRBJ2-1|TRBV5-1
CASSLEAVAGTEQFF
>TRBJ2-7|TRBV20-1
CSARDLQVTYEQYF
>TRBJ2-2|TRBV19
CASSNPRYTGELFF
>TRBJ2-6|TRBV19
CASSIDVTGANVLTF
>TRBJ1-1|TRBV5-4
CASSSPETWNTEAFF
>TRBJ2-3|TRBV15
CATSISGWGGTDTQYF
>TRBJ2-7|TRBV27
CASSLISNYEQYF
>TRBJ1-1|TRBV20-1
CSARVGAGGLGGNTEAFF
>TRBJ2-3|TRBV27
CASSLYGTGSTDTQYF
>TRBJ2-1|TRBV6-5
CASSYSPANSNEQFF
>TRBJ1-1|TRBV7-9
CASRSEGGTEAFF
>TRBJ1-1|TRBV12-3/TRBV12-4
CASRWTGEAFF
>TRBJ2-5|TRBV27
CASSFIGEETQYF
>TRBJ2-1|TRBV5-6
CASSSGVANEQFF
>TRBJ1-3|TRBV2
CASSGRDTIYF
>TRBJ2-1|TRBV19
CASVGQYNEQFF
>TRBJ2-7|TRBV6-5
CASTETVSSYEQYF
>TRBJ2-7|TRBV5-5
CASSLEPFFSYEQYF
>TRBJ1-1|TRBV4-1
CASSQESGPSEAFF
>TRBJ1-1|TRBV21-1
CASRQGLNTEAFF
>TRBJ1-1|TRBV9
CASSPRMGEKNTEAFF
>TRBJ2-1|TRBV4-2
CASSHTHSSGNEQFF
>TRBJ2-1|TRBV4-1
CASRLVGSYNEQFF
>TRBJ1-1|TRBV27
CASSPLRGETEAFF
>TRBJ2-7|TRBV27
CASSLKGQGYEQYF
>TRBJ2-1|TRBV29-1
CSIRINYNEQFF
>TRBJ2-1|TRBV30
CAWSVGVGVSNEQFF
>TRBJ2-1|TRBV19
CASSIEGTSWGNEQFF
>TRBJ2-7|TRBV4-1
CASSQDRGTPPTKPYEQYF
>TRBJ2-1|TRBV27
CASKREGWNNEQFF
>TRBJ2-1|TRBV6-2/TRBV6-3
CASSYLAFGDNEQFF
>TRBJ2-7|TRBV15
CATSRVPRDGGYEQYF
>TRBJ2-2|TRBV12-3/TRBV12-4
CASSLGGGGDYTGELFF
>TRBJ2-3|TRBV6-5
CASSYSIGHLSRTDTQYF
>TRBJ2-1|TRBV11-2
CASSLEAGIYNEQFF
>TRBJ2-3|TRBV5-1
CASSLLQGDTQYF
>TRBJ2-5|TRBV4-1
CASSQATTGEETQYF
>TRBJ1-1|TRBV25-1
CASSEEQANTEAFF
>TRBJ2-5|TRBV20-1
CSARVGTLTFQETQYF
>TRBJ2-1|TRBV12-3/TRBV12-4
CASPKSDRDNEQFF
>TRBJ2-1|TRBV20-1
CSASSWWGSSYNEQFF
>TRBJ1-4|TRBV27
CASRPQGLTNEKLFF
>TRBJ2-3|TRBV3-1
CASSQSRSGLANSDTQYF
>TRBJ2-3|TRBV30
CAWSVELQGLVDTQYF
>TRBJ2-2|TRBV7-8
CASSLVAELFF
>TRBJ1-2|TRBV12-3/TRBV12-4
CASSLRQGLSGYTF